A selection of T cell receptor beta chains follows, all from one sample in a study of T cell changes during pregnancy in multiple sclerosis. Profiling relied on immunoSEQ multiplex PCR, and the TCRdb table lists in-frame clones only, not all of them. The profile shows approximately 15,000 clones, less than 90% of them singletons. Specimen: CD8+ T cells from peripheral blood mononuclear cells, collected in the third trimester of pregnancy. The origin of the receptors is a female donor in good health, enrolled as a control in a pregnancy study. Both conserved end residues are trimmed from each CDR3.

>TRBV9|TRBJ2-7
ASSVGQNSYEQY
>TRBV29-1|TRBJ2-1
SVEETSGGYNEQF
>TRBV19|TRBJ1-1
ASSSWTGGGTEAF
>TRBV19|TRBJ2-1
ASSPGQGGYNEQF
>TRBV13|TRBJ2-7
ASSFGGSRYEQY
>TRBV4-1|TRBJ2-1
ASSQHRQYGGNEQF
>TRBV5-6|TRBJ1-5
ASSLGQLNQPQH
>TRBV5-6|TRBJ2-1
ASSWAPGSSYNEQF
>TRBV10-2|TRBJ2-7
ASSELFENEQY
>TRBV5-6|TRBJ2-1
ASSGGQVIFRFSEQF
>TRBV7-7|TRBJ2-3
ASSLEITSGDPGLDTQY
>TRBV5-1|TRBJ1-5
ASSLGAGAWEPQH
>TRBV7-9|TRBJ2-7
ASSPRTEGYEQY
>TRBV6-5|TRBJ1-1
ASSYSGGTEAF
>TRBV9|TRBJ2-3
ASSVGRGAASTDTQY